A selection of T cell receptor beta chains follows, all from one sample in a study of T cell changes during pregnancy in multiple sclerosis. The method was immunoSEQ multiplex PCR; TCRdb's version includes in-frame clones alone and lacks a portion of them. The repertoire has approximately 30,000 clones, 89% of them found once; the top ten carry approximately 10%. The sequencing used CD8+ T cells from peripheral blood mononuclear cells, collected in the second trimester of pregnancy. Every receptor here comes from a female donor with multiple sclerosis, enrolled in a pregnancy study. The CDR3 runs from the conserved cysteine through the conserved F or W. Fields, in order: clone size, V gene, D gene, J gene, CDR3 protein, CDR3 DNA. The D gene is left open where the match is weak. A clone size is listed for some rows: how often the clone was seen (once, few, many), or a class if it is expanded.

clone_size: .
v_call: TRBV10-3
d_call: .
j_call: TRBJ1-3
cdr3_aa: CAITASSGNTIYF
cdr3_nt: TGTGCCATCACTGCCAGCTCTGGAAACACCATATATTTT

clone_size: .
v_call: TRBV5-1
d_call: TRBD1
j_call: TRBJ2-7
cdr3_aa: CASRTRQGADYEQYF
cdr3_nt: TGCGCCAGCAGAACAAGACAGGGGGCGGATTACGAGCAGTACTTC

clone_size: .
v_call: TRBV7-9
d_call: TRBD1
j_call: TRBJ1-1
cdr3_aa: CASSPSTGVLNTEAFF
cdr3_nt: TGTGCCAGCAGCCCCAGTACAGGGGTTTTGAACACTGAAGCTTTCTTT

clone_size: .
v_call: TRBV13
d_call: .
j_call: TRBJ2-2
cdr3_aa: CASSSLDPKGYTGELFF
cdr3_nt: TGTGCCAGCAGCTCCCTAGACCCGAAGGGGTACACCGGGGAGCTGTTTTTT

clone_size: .
v_call: TRBV5-6
d_call: .
j_call: TRBJ2-1
cdr3_aa: CASSPAVSYNEQFF
cdr3_nt: TGTGCCAGCAGCCCCGCAGTCTCCTACAATGAGCAGTTCTTC

clone_size: .
v_call: TRBV29-1
d_call: TRBD2
j_call: TRBJ2-1
cdr3_aa: CSVEPREGRFF
cdr3_nt: TGCAGCGTTGAACCCAGGGAGGGCCGGTTCTTC

clone_size: few
v_call: TRBV19
d_call: .
j_call: TRBJ2-1
cdr3_aa: CASSIGYNEQFF
cdr3_nt: TGTGCCAGTAGTATCGGGTACAATGAGCAGTTCTTC

clone_size: .
v_call: TRBV28
d_call: TRBD1
j_call: TRBJ2-5
cdr3_aa: CASRQGNGETQYF
cdr3_nt: TGTGCCAGCCGACAGGGAAACGGGGAGACCCAGTACTTC

clone_size: .
v_call: TRBV27
d_call: TRBD1
j_call: TRBJ2-3
cdr3_aa: CASSFGRGNTDTQYF
cdr3_nt: TGTGCCAGCAGTTTCGGCAGGGGGAACACAGATACGCAGTATTTT

clone_size: .
v_call: TRBV7-9
d_call: .
j_call: TRBJ1-2
cdr3_aa: CASSLSDRSFRGYTF
cdr3_nt: TGTGCCAGCAGCTTAAGCGACAGATCCTTTAGGGGCTACACCTTC

clone_size: .
v_call: TRBV13
d_call: .
j_call: TRBJ2-7
cdr3_aa: CASSFSGRTYEQYF
cdr3_nt: TGTGCCAGCAGCTTCAGCGGGCGCACCTACGAGCAGTACTTC

clone_size: few
v_call: TRBV13
d_call: TRBD1
j_call: TRBJ2-5
cdr3_aa: CASSIRGQGEETQYF
cdr3_nt: TGTGCCAGCAGCATAAGGGGACAGGGAGAAGAGACCCAGTACTTC